Here is one TCR beta chain with its context. V gave up 4 bases and J gave up 2 bases, with 18 bases separating them. The CDR3 is made up of 16 amino acids. The germline gives CDR1 SGHNT, CDR2 YYREEE (reference sequence). The data originate from a study of shared clonotypes between healthy human individuals. Across the study: Three men and two women, aged 18 to 49, were donors.

The donors, healthy adults who were HIV-negative, had experienced no recent acute infections or vaccinations. The donor cohort consisted entirely of Caucasian adults residing in Nashville, Tennessee. Unsorted samples relied on 80 million to 95 million PBMCs, which served as the source of genomic DNA. The table came from immunoSEQ multiplex PCR; TCRdb's copy has only in-frame clones and leaves some out. The data show 450,000 to 500,000 clones, 81% seen once. The material sequenced was PBMCs. The rearrangement uses TRBV5-4 and TRBJ2-5, with D tentatively TRBD2 (6 bases). The receptor comes from a woman in her thirties or forties in good health. Some clones in this sample may be carry-over from other donors' samples. The CDR3 region is CASSHPRDGGQETQYF. The CDR3 bases are TGTGCCAGCAGCCACCCCCGGGACGGAGGGCAAGAGACCCAGTACTTC.